This T cell receptor beta chain was recorded in a study of cytomegalovirus exposure and HLA in healthy donors. Both 60 Vbeta primers and 13 Jbeta primers went into the PCR. How the authors handled the data: In a later analysis, of some 80 million unique beta chains, roughly 9.9 million appeared in at least two donors. TCRdb's copy holds only in-frame clones and misses some; the assay was immunoSEQ multiplex PCR. Clone size and the V and J calls come from that table; the DNA yielded D and trimming. The sample lists fewer than 250,000 clones, 75% to 80% occurring once. In the case of this clone: Its antigen is currently unknown.

The study, taken as a whole, reports: Presence/absence analyses rested on an assumption that sequencing depth was roughly uniform across donors. A later analysis reported that several of the most significant clusters appeared to be linked to common viral pathogens, among them Epstein-Barr virus. Among TCR beta chains, those listed as cytomegalovirus-associated numbered about 160.

V lost 1 base to trimming and J lost 8 bases, with 20 bases between them. Germline loops: CDR1 SGHTA, CDR2 FQGNSA. The CDR3 loop spans 16 amino acids. This sequence was found in a male donor in good health and CMV-seronegative. The sequencing input was PBMCs. This chain uses TRBV7-2 with TRBJ1-2; a weak D match, TRBD1 (6 bases). Written as DNA, the CDR3 is TGTGCCAGCAGCTTAGATGGGGGGGCGGGGCACTGGGGCTACACCTTC. This gives the protein CASSLDGGAGHWGYTF.